Following are 22 T cell receptor beta chains from one sample sequenced in a study of blood T cell dynamics during melanoma immunotherapy. Time point given: pre-treatment baseline. Only in-frame clones appear in the TCRdb table, and some are missing; sequencing was by immunoSEQ multiplex PCR. The sample lists fewer than 11,000 clones; 89% were seen once. Sequences were derived from blood, sampled from a patient treated with checkpoint blockade. These TCRs come from a human donor with melanoma.

The gene calls are TRBV4-1 and TRBJ2-7, with D unresolved. Germline V CDR1 and CDR2: MGHRA, YSYEKL. The ends were cut back, 0 bases at V and 0 bases at J, with 18 bases in the middle. The CDR3 length is 18 residues. The CDR3 coding sequence is TGCGCCAGCAGCCAAGATTCCATTTGGGTCTCCAGCTCCTACGAGCAGTACTTC. Its protein product is CASSQDSIWVSSSYEQYF.

Note on this clone: At one end the junction does not follow the germline gene, possibly because of a read error. V and J are TRBV4-2 and TRBJ2-7; the D gene is possibly TRBD1 (5 bases). Germline V gene lookup returns CDR1 LGHNA and CDR2 YNFKEQ. This CDR3 comprises 13 residues. CDR3 protein: CASSEEGAYEQYF. CDR3 in DNA: TGTGCCAGCAGCGAAGAAGGGGCCTACGAGCAGTACTTC.

The CDR3 DNA follows: TGCGCCAGCAGCCTGGGAGGTACCTACACCGGGGAGCTGTTTTTT. The encoded protein is CASSLGGTYTGELFF. The rearrangement joins TRBV5-1 to TRBJ2-2; a weak D match, TRBD2 (6 bases). Germline loops: CDR1 SGHRS, CDR2 YFSETQ. V lost 4 bases, J lost 3 bases, and 13 bases lay in between. This CDR3 is 15 amino acids long.

This clone was counted a few times. This chain links TRBV7-9 with TRBJ1-1, with 11 nucleotides matching TRBD1. The CDR3 has 14 residues. The V gene's germline CDR1 is SEHNR and CDR2 FQNEAQ (reference sequence). Germline trimming cut 5 bases from V and 6 bases from J; bases unmatched to any gene: 5. The CDR3 DNA reads TGTGCCAGCAGCCGGGGACAGGGGGGCCCTGAAGCTTTCTTT. Its translation is CASSRGQGGPEAFF.

The chain uses TRBV5-8 and TRBJ2-2; 11 nucleotides match TRBD2. This CDR3 has 17 amino acids. J lost 1 base, V lost 0 bases, and 2 bases had no gene match. From germline, CDR1 is SGHTS and CDR2 YDEGEE. The CDR3 nucleotides are TGTGCCAGCAGCTTGGTCGGGACTAGCGGGAACACCGGGGAGCTGTTTTTT. Its translation: CASSLVGTSGNTGELFF.

This clone was seen only once. J is TRBJ2-5 and V is TRBV15; D could derive from TRBD1 or TRBD2 (6 bases each). The length of the CDR3 is 14 residues. Trimming took off 6 bases at V and 2 bases at J, with 13 bases between the two ends. Looked up from germline, CDR1 is LNHNV and CDR2 is YYDKDF (reference sequence). This CDR3 is CATRGGEWQETQYF. The CDR3 region has the DNA TGTGCCACCAGGGGGGGCGAATGGCAAGAGACCCAGTACTTC. The full variable domain, completed using reference TRBV15 and TRBJ2-5, is DAMVIQNPRYQVTQFGKPVTLSCSQTLNHNVMYWYQQKSSQAPKLLFHYYDKDFNNEADTPDNFQSRRPNTSFCFLDIRSPGLGDTAMYLCATRGGEWQETQYFGPGTRLLVL.

The table lists this clone with a few counts. The rearrangement uses TRBV7-5 and TRBJ1-4. TRBV7-5 constitutes a pseudogene. This CDR3 contains 16 residues. This CDR3 reads CARSQGGKATNEKLFF. CDR3 nucleotide sequence: TGTGCCAGAAGCCAAGGAGGAAAGGCAACTAATGAAAAACTGTTTTTT.

The chain is built from TRBV28 and TRBJ2-7; D gene uncertain. The CDR3 is 11 residues long. Germline-derived CDR1 and CDR2 are MDHEN and SYDVKM. V was trimmed by 3 bases and J by 4 bases, leaving 4 bases between them. CDR3 region: CASSLGYEQYF. The CDR3 DNA reads TGTGCCAGCAGTTTGGGGTACGAGCAGTACTTC.

This clone was counted a single time. This chain links TRBV19 with TRBJ2-5; TRBD2 agrees at 9 bases. The V gene's germline CDR1 is LNHDA and CDR2 SQIVND (reference sequence). This CDR3 has 15 amino acids. The V segment lost 5 bases and the J segment 5 bases; nucleotides outside the gene matches: 9. CDR3 protein: CASSEGGRAWETQYF. The CDR3 DNA reads as TGTGCCAGTAGTGAGGGCGGGAGGGCCTGGGAGACCCAGTACTTC. Combining the CDR3 with reference TRBV19 and TRBJ2-5 gives the whole variable domain DGGITQSPKYLFRKEGQNVTLSCEQNLNHDAMYWYRQDPGQGLRLIYYSQIVNDFQKGDIAEGYSVSREKKESFPLTVTSAQKNPTAFYLCASSEGGRAWETQYFGPGTRLLVL.

V gene TRBV7-2 combines with J gene TRBJ2-7; D is tentatively TRBD1 or TRBD2 (5 bases each). The V end was cut by 3 bases, the J end by 6 bases, with 15 bases between. This CDR3 comprises 14 residues. Germline V CDR1 and CDR2: SGHTA, FQGNSA. For the CDR3, the DNA is TGTGCCAGCAGCTTGGGACGGCGCCTACCCGAGCAGTACTTC. It specifies CASSLGRRLPEQYF.

This chain joins TRBV4-3 and TRBJ2-7; TRBD1 agrees at 10 bases. The junction had 6 bases not matched to a gene; V was cut back by 1 base and J by 0 bases. The CDR3 extends over 17 amino acids. The germline CDR1 and CDR2 sequences are LGHNA and YSLEER. As DNA, the CDR3 is TGCGCCAGCAGCCAAGTCGGGACAGGGGATAGCTCCTACGAGCAGTACTTC. This gives the protein CASSQVGTGDSSYEQYF.

The rearrangement uses TRBV10-3 and TRBJ2-1; the match to TRBD2 covers 14 bases. J gave up 1 base and V 5 bases, and 4 bases lay outside the gene matches. The CDR3 totals 17 residues. Germline V gene lookup returns CDR1 ENHRY and CDR2 SYGVKD. The CDR3 loop is CAISKGTSGSSYNEQFF. For the CDR3, the DNA is TGTGCCATCAGTAAAGGGACTAGCGGGAGTTCCTACAATGAGCAGTTCTTC.

V usage is TRBV2 and J usage is TRBJ2-2; weak D call: TRBD1 (5 bases). With 6 bases removed from V and 1 base from J, the gap between germline ends came to 9 bases. Germline V lookup: CDR1 SNHLY, CDR2 FYNNEI. The CDR3 is made up of 14 amino acids. This chain's CDR3 is CASRQEMNTGELFF. The CDR3, as DNA: TGTGCCAGCAGACAGGAGATGAACACCGGGGAGCTGTTTTTT. The complete variable domain, with remaining parts taken from reference TRBV2 and TRBJ2-2, reads EPEVTQTPSHQVTQMGQEVILRCVPISNHLYFYWYRQILGQKVEFLVSFYNNEISEKSEIFDDQFSVERPDGSNFTLKIRSTKLEDSAMYFCASRQEMNTGELFFGEGSRLTVL.

The chain employs TRBV28 and TRBJ2-1; perhaps TRBD1 as D (6 bases). V was cut by 4 bases and J by 2 bases, with 18 bases left in between. The CDR3 loop spans 17 amino acids. Germline V CDR1 and CDR2: MDHEN, SYDVKM. The CDR3: CASSSPRGRLPYNEQFF. The DNA of the CDR3 is TGTGCCAGCAGTTCCCCCAGGGGACGACTACCCTACAATGAGCAGTTCTTC.

The V and J genes are TRBV27 and TRBJ1-1; TRBD1 aligns across 9 bases. Losses at the gene ends were 5 bases for V and 1 base for J; bases not matched to a gene: 5. Germline V gene lookup returns CDR1 MNHEY and CDR2 SMNVEV (reference sequence). The CDR3 runs 15 residues. CDR3 nucleotides: TGTGCCAGCAGTCCTTCGACAGGGGGGAACACTGAAGCTTTCTTT. This codes for CASSPSTGGNTEAFF.

The chain carries TRBV11-2 and TRBJ1-2; maybe TRBD1 (6 bases). Per germline, CDR1 SGHAT and CDR2 FQNNGV. Trimming removed 4 bases from V and 1 base from J, with 13 bases in between. CDR3 length: 15 amino acids. The CDR3 sequence: CASSSIQGRNYGYTF. As DNA, the CDR3 is TGTGCCAGCAGCTCGATACAGGGCCGTAACTATGGCTACACCTTC.

The gene calls are TRBV6-5 and TRBJ2-3; 9 bases align to TRBD2. J lost 7 bases, V lost 2 bases, and 7 bases had no gene match. Germline loops: CDR1 MNHEY, CDR2 SVGAGI. The CDR3 sequence is 15 residues long. The CDR3 sequence is CASSYGSSGDNTQYF. In nucleotides, the CDR3 is TGTGCCAGCAGTTACGGGTCTAGCGGGGACAATACGCAGTATTTT.

The chain combines TRBV4-3 with TRBJ1-2; D not resolved. V was trimmed by 2 bases and J by 8 bases, leaving 12 bases between them. Germline-derived CDR1 and CDR2 are LGHNA and YSLEER. The CDR3 has 13 residues. The CDR3 reads CASSQSGMGGYTF. CDR3 bases: TGCGCCAGCAGCCAATCTGGGATGGGCGGCTACACCTTC.

The chain couples TRBV28 to TRBJ1-6; possible D gene TRBD1, 6 bases. Germline V lookup: CDR1 MDHEN, CDR2 SYDVKM. This CDR3 is 18 amino acids long. Trimming took off 3 bases at V and 8 bases at J, with 23 bases between the two ends. The CDR3, as DNA: TGTGCCAGCAGTTTGGGGGGGGCAGGGAGCATATTGGATTCACCCCTCCACTTT. This translates into CASSLGGAGSILDSPLHF.

A note on this clone: Relative to the germline gene, one junction end is altered; a read error may explain this. The chain combines TRBV7-7 with TRBJ2-1; the D gene is possibly TRBD2 (5 bases). Per the germline V gene, CDR1 is SSHAT and CDR2 is FNYEAQ (reference sequence). The CDR3 spans 13 residues. CDR3 protein: CASSLSGSNEQFF. The CDR3 nucleotides are TGTGCTAGCAGCTTGAGTGGGAGTAATGAGCAGTTCTTC.

The chain couples TRBV6-1 to TRBJ1-5; 8 positions match TRBD1. The V segment lost 9 bases and the J segment 1 base; nucleotides outside the gene matches: 2. CDR3 length: 13 residues. The germline gives CDR1 MNHNS, CDR2 SASEGT. In DNA, the CDR3 is TGTGCCAGTCGGACAGGGAGCAATCAGCCCCAGCATTTT. It codes for CASRTGSNQPQHF.

The chain recombines TRBV18 with TRBJ1-3, with no clear D. V lost 6 bases, J lost 4 bases, and 7 bases lay in between. This CDR3 contains 12 residues. Germline CDR1 reads KGHSH; CDR2 reads LQKENI. The CDR3 DNA is TGTGCCAGCTCGGAGGCGGGAAACACCATATATTTT. It translates to CASSEAGNTIYF.